The rows below give T cell receptor beta chains drawn from one sample of a study of shared clonotypes between healthy human individuals. Data came from immunoSEQ multiplex PCR; TCRdb stores just in-frame clones and leaves some out. The sample lists approximately 2,000,000 clones; 93% were seen once. What was sequenced was naive CD8+ T cells from PBMCs. Receptors originate from a man aged 18 to 29 in good health. Some clones in this sample may be carry-over from other donors' samples. Both conserved end residues are part of each CDR3. A D gene is named only where the DNA matches it firmly. A clone size is listed for some rows: how often the clone was seen (once, few, many), or a class if it is expanded.

clone_size	d_call	v_call	j_call	cdr3_nt	cdr3_aa
-	TRBD1	TRBV11-2	TRBJ2-7	TGTGCCAGCAGCTTAGGGACAGGGGGCATCTACGAGCAGTACTTC	CASSLGTGGIYEQYF
-	TRBD2	TRBV2	TRBJ2-3	TGTGCCAGCGGCGGGGGACGCACAGATACGCAGTATTTT	CASGGGRTDTQYF
-	TRBD1	TRBV19	TRBJ2-7	TGTGCCAGTAAAGCACCGGGACAGGGGGCCGAGCAGTACTTC	CASKAPGQGAEQYF
few	TRBD1	TRBV27	TRBJ1-5	TGTGCCAGCAGTAGAGGGACAGGGGTAAATCAGCCCCAGCATTTT	CASSRGTGVNQPQHF
once	-	TRBV4-1	TRBJ2-7	TGCGCCAGCAGCCAAGGCCCGGGTGTGGGCGAGCAGTACTTC	CASSQGPGVGEQYF
-	-	TRBV11-2	TRBJ1-2	TGTGCCAGCAGCTTAATACAGGGTTCCTATGGCTACACCTTC	CASSLIQGSYGYTF
-	TRBD2	TRBV27	TRBJ2-1	TGTGCCAGCAGTATAAGGACTAGCGGGATGGGCGAGCAGTTCTTC	CASSIRTSGMGEQFF
-	-	TRBV2	TRBJ1-3	TGTGCCAGCGTATGGTTCAGAGCCCTTGGAAACACCATATATTTT	CASVWFRALGNTIYF
-	-	TRBV7-9	TRBJ1-1	TGTGCCGACGGTGGGGGGGCCGTGGACACTGAAGCTTTCTTT	CADGGGAVDTEAFF
-	-	TRBV7-2	TRBJ1-1	TGTGCCAGCAGCCCACTAGGGTATGAAGCTTTCTTT	CASSPLGYEAFF
-	TRBD1	TRBV5-6	TRBJ1-1	TGTGCCAGCAAAAGGAAGGGGGCTTTTTTTGACACTGAAGCTTTCTTT	CASKRKGAFFDTEAFF
once	-	TRBV4-3	TRBJ2-1	TGCGCCAGCAGCTCCCACCGGTTATATGAGCAGTTCTTC	CASSSHRLYEQFF
once	-	TRBV19	TRBJ2-7	TGTGCCAGTAGTACCCCCGGGAACTCCTACGAGCAGTACTTC	CASSTPGNSYEQYF
-	-	TRBV29-1	TRBJ2-7	TGCAGCGTTGTAACAGCCTCCTACGAGCAGTACTTC	CSVVTASYEQYF
-	-	TRBV28	TRBJ2-7	TGTGCCAGCAGTTTATGGAAGGGCGCCCCATACGAGCAGTACTTC	CASSLWKGAPYEQYF
-	-	TRBV10-3	TRBJ2-5	TGTGCCATCAGTGTCCTTGGGGCAGATCAAGAGACCCAGTACTTC	CAISVLGADQETQYF
-	TRBD1	TRBV13	TRBJ2-1	TGTGCCAGCAGCGCCAGGACAGGGCCCCACGCTACAAATGAGCAGTTCTTC	CASSARTGPHATNEQFF
-	-	TRBV2	TRBJ1-1	TGTGCCAGCAGCGCCCCCTCGGGGGGCGCAACTGAAGCTTTCTTT	CASSAPSGGATEAFF
-	TRBD2	TRBV4-3	TRBJ2-1	TGCGCCAGCAGCCAAGAAAGGCTAGCGGGAGGGAACGGTGAGCAGTTCTTC	CASSQERLAGGNGEQFF
-	-	TRBV5-1	TRBJ2-5	TGCGCCAGCAGCTTTCAAGAGACCCAGTACTTC	CASSFQETQYF
-	-	TRBV10-3	TRBJ1-3	TGTGCCATCATGGCTCCCCTCTCTGGAAACACCATATATTTT	CAIMAPLSGNTIYF
-	-	TRBV19	TRBJ1-5	TGTGCCAGTAGTATAGATCGCGGGTATAGCAATCAGCCCCAGCATTTT	CASSIDRGYSNQPQHF
-	-	TRBV20-1	TRBJ1-2	TGCAGTGAAACCAGAGGTGGCTACACCTTC	CSETRGGYTF
-	TRBD1	TRBV5-5	TRBJ1-1	TGTGCCAGCAGCTCCGGGACAGGGGTTTATATGATGAACACTGAAGCTTTCTTT	CASSSGTGVYMMNTEAFF
once	TRBD1	TRBV16	TRBJ1-2	TGTGCCAGCAGCCAATCTAGGACAGGGAACTATGGCTACACCTTC	CASSQSRTGNYGYTF
-	TRBD2	TRBV5-5	TRBJ2-3	TGTGCCAGCAGCTTGGGACTAGCGGGAAGGTCAGATACGCAGTATTTT	CASSLGLAGRSDTQYF
-	-	TRBV7-3	TRBJ2-3	TGTGCCAGCAGCTTATCCCCCCTGACGGAGATGGGGCATACGCAGTATTTT	CASSLSPLTEMGHTQYF
-	TRBD2	TRBV27	TRBJ2-2	TGTGCCAGCAGTTTAAATAGGGAGGGGACGAACACCGGGGAGCTGTTTTTT	CASSLNREGTNTGELFF
-	-	TRBV10-3	TRBJ1-5	TGTGCCACTGGGACCTCGGATCAGCCCCAGCATTTT	CATGTSDQPQHF
-	TRBD1	TRBV11-2	TRBJ1-3	TGTGCCAGCAGCCCCCGGGACAGGGGTGGATACACCATATATTTT	CASSPRDRGGYTIYF
few	-	TRBV30	TRBJ1-1	TGTGCCTGGGACCTATGGGCGGACACTGAAGCTTTCTTT	CAWDLWADTEAFF
-	TRBD2	TRBV5-4	TRBJ2-3	TGTGCCAGCAGCGGAGGGCTAGCGGGTGCAGATACGCAGTATTTT	CASSGGLAGADTQYF
-	TRBD2	TRBV28	TRBJ2-7	TGTGCCAGCAGTCCGCCCCGGCTAGCGGGTTCCTACGAGCAGTACTTC	CASSPPRLAGSYEQYF
-	-	TRBV2	TRBJ2-3	TGTGCCAGCAGTGAACAGGGGTGGGGCACAGATACGCAGTATTTT	CASSEQGWGTDTQYF
-	-	TRBV19	TRBJ1-1	TGTGCCAGTAGCCGAGAGGAGACTGAAGCTTTCTTT	CASSREETEAFF
once	-	TRBV29-1	TRBJ1-2	TGCAGCGTGGGGGGGGCCCCATCCTATGGCTACACCTTC	CSVGGAPSYGYTF
-	TRBD1	TRBV4-1	TRBJ2-1	TGCGCCAGCAGCCAAGGACAGGGGGCGCGAAATGAGCAGTTCTTC	CASSQGQGARNEQFF
-	-	TRBV4-1	TRBJ2-7	TGCGCCAGCAGCCATGACAGCTACGAGCAGTACTTC	CASSHDSYEQYF
-	-	TRBV19	TRBJ2-1	TGTGCCAGTAGTGTCGACAGACACAATGAGCAGTTCTTC	CASSVDRHNEQFF
few	-	TRBV27	TRBJ1-4	TGTGCCAGCAGCGCAGGGGCAATGGGGAAACTGTTTTTT	CASSAGAMGKLFF
-	-	TRBV27	TRBJ2-1	TGTGCCAGCAGTCTAACCTCGGGAGTTCCTGGGAATGAGCAGTTCTTC	CASSLTSGVPGNEQFF
-	-	TRBV12-5	TRBJ1-5	TGTGCTAGTGGTTTGTGGGGGGACAATCAGCCCCAGCATTTT	CASGLWGDNQPQHF
-	-	TRBV18	TRBJ2-7	TGTGCCAGCTCACCGGACAGAACATCTAGCTACGAGCAGTACTTC	CASSPDRTSSYEQYF
-	TRBD1	TRBV6-1	TRBJ1-4	TGTGCCAGCAGTGGGATAAAGGGGGCGCCCTACAATGAAAAACTGTTTTTT	CASSGIKGAPYNEKLFF
-	-	TRBV2	TRBJ2-7	TGTGCCAGCAGTGCGTTTAGGGTAAGCTCCTACGAGCAGTACTTC	CASSAFRVSSYEQYF
-	TRBD1	TRBV19	TRBJ2-7	TGTGCCAGTAGTATAGGGCAGGGGGCGTACGAGCAGTACTTC	CASSIGQGAYEQYF
-	-	TRBV6-6	TRBJ1-1	TGTGCCAGTAGGGAGAGGAGGGTCGGACCTGAAGCTTTCTTT	CASRERRVGPEAFF
-	-	TRBV5-1	TRBJ1-1	TGCGCCAGCAGCTTGGCGGGGGTCCTCTTGAACACTGAAGCTTTCTTT	CASSLAGVLLNTEAFF
-	-	TRBV9	TRBJ1-1	TGTGCCAGCAACGGGGGGCGGACTGAAGACACTGAAGCTTTCTTT	CASNGGRTEDTEAFF
few	-	TRBV4-2	TRBJ2-7	TGTGCCAGCAGCCAAGAGGATCAAGGCTCCTTCTACGAGCAGTACTTC	CASSQEDQGSFYEQYF
-	-	TRBV11-2	TRBJ1-4	TGTGCCAGCAGCTTAGGGGCAGGGGCAACTAATGAAAAACTGTTTTTT	CASSLGAGATNEKLFF
once	-	TRBV29-1	TRBJ2-7	TGCAGCGTTGAAGGCGGGGTCGGCAACTTGGCCGAGCAGTACTTC	CSVEGGVGNLAEQYF
-	-	TRBV9	TRBJ1-5	TGTGCCAGCAGCGTTAATAGCAATCAGCCCCAGCATTTT	CASSVNSNQPQHF
-	-	TRBV15	TRBJ2-1	TGTGCCACCAGCAGAGGGCCGAATGGAGAGCAGTTCTTC	CATSRGPNGEQFF